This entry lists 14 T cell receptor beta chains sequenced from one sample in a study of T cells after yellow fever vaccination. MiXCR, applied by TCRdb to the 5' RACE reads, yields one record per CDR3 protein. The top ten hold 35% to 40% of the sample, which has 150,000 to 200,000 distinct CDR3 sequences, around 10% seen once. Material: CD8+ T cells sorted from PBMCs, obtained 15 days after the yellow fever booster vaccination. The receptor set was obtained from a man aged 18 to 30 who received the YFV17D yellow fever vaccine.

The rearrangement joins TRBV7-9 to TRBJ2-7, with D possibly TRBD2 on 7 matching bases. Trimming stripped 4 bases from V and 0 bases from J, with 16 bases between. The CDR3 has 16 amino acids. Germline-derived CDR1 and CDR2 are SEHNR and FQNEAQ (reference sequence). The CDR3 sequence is CASSSRGLESSYEQYF. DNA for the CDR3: TGTGCCAGCAGCTCGCGGGGGCTTGAGAGCTCCTACGAGCAGTACTTC.

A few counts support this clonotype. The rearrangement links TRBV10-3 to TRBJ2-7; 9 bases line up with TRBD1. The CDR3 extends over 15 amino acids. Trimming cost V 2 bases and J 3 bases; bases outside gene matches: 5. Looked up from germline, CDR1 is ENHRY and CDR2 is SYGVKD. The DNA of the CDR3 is TGTGCCATCAGTGAGCCGGACAGGGGATACTACGAGCAGTACTTC. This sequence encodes CAISEPDRGYYEQYF.

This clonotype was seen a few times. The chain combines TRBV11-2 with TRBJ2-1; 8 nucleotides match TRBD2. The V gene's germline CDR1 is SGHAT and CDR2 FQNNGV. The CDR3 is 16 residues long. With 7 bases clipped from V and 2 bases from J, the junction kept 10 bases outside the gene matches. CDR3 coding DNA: TGTGCCAGCACCCAGGTGGCGGGGGGACCCTACAATGAGCAGTTCTTC. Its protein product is CASTQVAGGPYNEQFF.

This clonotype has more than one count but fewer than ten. CDR3 nucleotides: TGCGCCAGCAGCCAAGATCTACGGGCGAACACTGAAGCTTTCTTT. Its translation: CASSQDLRANTEAFF. This chain links TRBV4-3 with TRBJ1-1; D not resolved. The CDR3 extends over 15 amino acids. Trimming pared 0 bases from V and 1 base from J, leaving 9 bases between. CDR1 and CDR2 from the germline V gene are LGHNA and YSLEER.

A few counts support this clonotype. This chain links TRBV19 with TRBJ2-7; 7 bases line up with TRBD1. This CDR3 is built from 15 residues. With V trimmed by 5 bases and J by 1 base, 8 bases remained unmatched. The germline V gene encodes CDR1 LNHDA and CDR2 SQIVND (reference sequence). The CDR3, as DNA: TGTGCCAGTAGTGCCGGGCAGGGGGATTCCTACGAGCAGTACTTC. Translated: CASSAGQGDSYEQYF.

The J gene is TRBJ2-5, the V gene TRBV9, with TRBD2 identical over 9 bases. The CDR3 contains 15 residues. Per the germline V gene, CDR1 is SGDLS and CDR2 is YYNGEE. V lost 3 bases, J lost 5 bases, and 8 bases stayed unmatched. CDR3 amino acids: CASSEGTSRTETQYF. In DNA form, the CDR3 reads TGTGCCAGCAGCGAAGGGACTAGCCGGACTGAGACCCAGTACTTC.

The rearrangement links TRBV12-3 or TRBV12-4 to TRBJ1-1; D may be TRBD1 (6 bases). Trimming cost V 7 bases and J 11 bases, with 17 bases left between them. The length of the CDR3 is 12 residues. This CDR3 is CASTLGGPGAFF. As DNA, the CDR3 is TGTGCCAGCACCCTGGGGGGGCCTGGGGCTTTCTTT.

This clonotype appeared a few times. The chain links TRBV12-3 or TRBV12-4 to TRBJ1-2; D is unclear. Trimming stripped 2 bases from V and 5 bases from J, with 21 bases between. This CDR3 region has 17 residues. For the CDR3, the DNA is TGTGCCAGCAGTTTATCCCCCAGCGCGAGAGGGAAATATGGCTACACCTTC. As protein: CASSLSPSARGKYGYTF.

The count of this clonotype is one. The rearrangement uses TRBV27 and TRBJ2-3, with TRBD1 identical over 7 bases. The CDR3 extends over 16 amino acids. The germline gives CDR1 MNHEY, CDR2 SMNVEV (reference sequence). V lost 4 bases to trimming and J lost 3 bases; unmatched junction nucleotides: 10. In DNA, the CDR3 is TGTGCCAGCAGTTCCAGGGACAGAGCAAGAACAGATACGCAGTATTTT. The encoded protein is CASSSRDRARTDTQYF.

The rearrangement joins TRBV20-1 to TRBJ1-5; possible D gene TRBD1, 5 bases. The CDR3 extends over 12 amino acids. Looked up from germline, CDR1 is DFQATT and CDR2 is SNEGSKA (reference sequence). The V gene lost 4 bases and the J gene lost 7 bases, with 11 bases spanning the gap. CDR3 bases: TGCAGTGCTATAGGGGAGGGCCAGCCCCAGCATTTT. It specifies CSAIGEGQPQHF.

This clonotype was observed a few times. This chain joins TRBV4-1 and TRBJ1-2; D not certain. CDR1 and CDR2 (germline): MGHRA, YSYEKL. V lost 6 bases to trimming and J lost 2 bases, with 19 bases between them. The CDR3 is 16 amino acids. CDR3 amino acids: CASRREAYTLNYGYTF. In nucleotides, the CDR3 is TGCGCCAGCAGAAGGGAAGCGTATACCTTGAACTATGGCTACACCTTC.

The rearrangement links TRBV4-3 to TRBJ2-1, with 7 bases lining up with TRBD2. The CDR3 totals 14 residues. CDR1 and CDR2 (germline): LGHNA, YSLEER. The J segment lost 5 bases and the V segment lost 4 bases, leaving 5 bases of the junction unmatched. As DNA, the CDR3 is TGCGCCAGCAGCCTGCTAGCGGTTCACAATGAGCAGTTCTTC. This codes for CASSLLAVHNEQFF.

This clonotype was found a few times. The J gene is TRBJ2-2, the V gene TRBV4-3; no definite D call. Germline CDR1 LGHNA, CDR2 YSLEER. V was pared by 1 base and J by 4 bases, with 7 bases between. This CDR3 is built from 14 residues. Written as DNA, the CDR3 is TGCGCCAGCAGCCAAGGGGCCGTCACCGGGGAGCTGTTTTTT. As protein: CASSQGAVTGELFF.

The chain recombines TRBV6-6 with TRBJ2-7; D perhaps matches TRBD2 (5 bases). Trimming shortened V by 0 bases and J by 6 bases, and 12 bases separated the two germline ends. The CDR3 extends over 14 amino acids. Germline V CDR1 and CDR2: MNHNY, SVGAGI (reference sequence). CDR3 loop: CASSYSADAGEQYV. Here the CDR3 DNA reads TGTGCCAGCAGTTACTCGGCCGACGCGGGCGAGCAGTACGTC.